This TCR beta chain was identified during a study of T cells after yellow fever vaccination. CDR3 length: 13 residues. Trimming at V came to 2 bases and at J to 9 bases, leaving 2 bases not matched to a gene. Per germline, CDR1 MNHEY and CDR2 SVGAGI. TCRdb independently ran MiXCR on the 5' RACE reads; one entry per CDR3 protein. The sample lists a few hundred thousand distinct CDR3 sequences; 8.5% to 9% were seen once. Sequenced here: PBMCs, sampled on the day of the first yellow fever vaccination. The receptor's source is a man between 18 and 29 years old who received the YFV17D yellow fever vaccine. The gene calls are TRBV6-5 and TRBJ2-1, with TRBD1 identical over 9 bases. The CDR3 DNA follows: TGTGCCAGCAGTTACCTGGGACAGGGTGAGCAGTTCTTC. It codes for CASSYLGQGEQFF.